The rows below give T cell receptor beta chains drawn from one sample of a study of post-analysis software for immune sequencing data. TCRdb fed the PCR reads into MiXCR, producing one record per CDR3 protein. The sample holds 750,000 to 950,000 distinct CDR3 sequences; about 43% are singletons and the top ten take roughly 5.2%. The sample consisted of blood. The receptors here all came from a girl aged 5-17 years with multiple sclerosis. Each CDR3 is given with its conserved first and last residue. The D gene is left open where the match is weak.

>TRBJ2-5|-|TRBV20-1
CSARDLGVADFQETQYF
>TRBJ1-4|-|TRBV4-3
CASSPGQSNEKLFF
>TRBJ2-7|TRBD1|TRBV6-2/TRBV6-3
CASSSGQGLSYEQYF
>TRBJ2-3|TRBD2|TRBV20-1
CSASRLTSGLADTQYF
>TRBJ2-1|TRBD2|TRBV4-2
CASSQASGSSYNEQFF
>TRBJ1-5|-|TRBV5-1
CASSLDGALGAQHF
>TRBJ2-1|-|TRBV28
CASSLSLASYNEQFF
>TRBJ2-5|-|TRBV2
CASSEIGRETQYF
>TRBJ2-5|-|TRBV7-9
CASGLGGTGQETQYF
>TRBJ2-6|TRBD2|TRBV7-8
CASSLERAGAELGYLSGANVLTF
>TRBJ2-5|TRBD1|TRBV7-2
CASSLAGGASETQYF
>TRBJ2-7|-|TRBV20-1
CSARPQGHYEQYF
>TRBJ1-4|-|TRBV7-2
CASSLGGRGNEKLFF
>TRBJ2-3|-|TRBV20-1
CSAPVYPGWYTDTQYF
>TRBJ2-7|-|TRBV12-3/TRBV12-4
CASSSFPPRVSYEQYF
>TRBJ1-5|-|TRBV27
CASSLAYAGTEPQHF
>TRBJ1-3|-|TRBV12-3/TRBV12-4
CASSVWARSGNTIYF
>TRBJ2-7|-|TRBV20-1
CSASSGASYEQYF
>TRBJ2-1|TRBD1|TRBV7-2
CASSRQGPYEQFF
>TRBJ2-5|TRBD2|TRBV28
CASSPSPWTSVGRETQYF
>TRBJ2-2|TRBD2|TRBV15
CATSRFPSGSNTGELFF
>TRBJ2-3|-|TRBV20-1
CSATIWGAGVTDTQYF
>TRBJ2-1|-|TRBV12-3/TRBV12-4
CASSLELARYNEQFF
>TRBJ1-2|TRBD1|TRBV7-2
CASSLQPTGEGYGYTF
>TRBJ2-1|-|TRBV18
CASSPEQVNEQFF
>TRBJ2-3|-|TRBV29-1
CSAEEAGQITDTQYF
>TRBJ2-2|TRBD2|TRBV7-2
CASSPRGGGMAGELFF
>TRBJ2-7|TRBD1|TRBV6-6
CASISDREVSYEQYF
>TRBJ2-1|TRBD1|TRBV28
CASSRPGTGYYNEQFF
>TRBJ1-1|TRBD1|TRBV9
CASSEGARTEAFF
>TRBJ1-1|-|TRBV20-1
CSAQPSRGTEAFF
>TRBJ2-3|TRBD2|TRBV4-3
CASAKAGGTDTQYF
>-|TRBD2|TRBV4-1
CASSYTSGTSGTYEQYF
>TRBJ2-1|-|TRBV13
CASSLTSGAYSYNEQFF
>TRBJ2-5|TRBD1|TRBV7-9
CASNSQGSVETQYF
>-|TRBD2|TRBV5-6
CASSDLAEETQYF
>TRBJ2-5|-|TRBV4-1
CASSQDKVSGQETQYF
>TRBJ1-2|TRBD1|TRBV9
CASSEGGYLGYGYTF
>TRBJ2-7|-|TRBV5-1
CASTSPDYEQYF
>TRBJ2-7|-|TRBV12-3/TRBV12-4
CASSSYSGRTYEQYF
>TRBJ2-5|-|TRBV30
CAWTPIVGTSQYF
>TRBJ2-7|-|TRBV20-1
CSARVPGTYGEQYF
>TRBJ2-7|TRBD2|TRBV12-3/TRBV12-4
CASSRTRPFYEQYF
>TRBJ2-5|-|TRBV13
CASSLYLTRETQYF
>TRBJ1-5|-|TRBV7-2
CASSFSVGEGQPQHF
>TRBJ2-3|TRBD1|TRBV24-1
CATSDPTGNTDTQYF
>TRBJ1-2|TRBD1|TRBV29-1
CSVLDRSDYGYTF
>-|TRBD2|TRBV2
CASISGRANEQYF
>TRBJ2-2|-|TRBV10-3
CAIRVTSGTNTGELFF
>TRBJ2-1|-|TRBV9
CASSAGNWNLPGEQFF
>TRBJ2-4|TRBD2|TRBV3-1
CASSQSGRLEEQYF
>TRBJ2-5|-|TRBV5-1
CASSGEGSQETQYF
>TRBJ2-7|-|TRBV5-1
CASTLGQGSYEQYF
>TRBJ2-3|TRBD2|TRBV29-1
CSAGKTSGTDTQYF